What follows is one T cell receptor beta chain and its context. Antigen: not known. These data belong to a study of T cell repertoires in cytomegalovirus infection. Study in general: Recently identified HLA-C-restricted CMV epitopes and well-studied HLA-B-restricted CMV epitopes were used by the study. Indications came from public TCR beta signatures; they pointed to CMV infection and to a matching HLA type.

TCRdb used MiXCR to reprocess the reads, holding one entry per CDR3 protein. The sample lists a few hundred thousand distinct CDR3 sequences, roughly 43% occurring once. Trimming stripped 1 base from V and 4 bases from J, with 13 bases between. Germline assignment: CDR1 SGHNT and CDR2 YYREEE (reference sequence). The CDR3 length is 15 residues. Findings and limits, study-wide: HLA-C-restricted TCR beta clonotypes specific for CMV led the ex vivo response. Adding up the frequency of public TCR beta families identified people who carried CMV plus the relevant HLA.

J is TRBJ2-3 and V is TRBV5-4; tentatively, D is TRBD1 or TRBD2 (6 bases each). The sample was cultured PBMCs, taken from culture after CMV antigen stimulation. This TCR was sampled from a human donor in good health (CMV status not recorded). Some clones in this sample may be carry-over from other donors' samples. CDR3 coding DNA: TGTGCCAGCAGCTTGATCATCGGGGGCCCAGATACGCAGTATTTT. Protein: CASSLIIGGPDTQYF.